The entry that follows covers one T cell receptor beta chain sequence. This entry belongs to a study of radiation and T cells in renal cell carcinoma. Trimming stripped 0 bases from V and 2 bases from J, with 14 bases between. The CDR3 runs to 16 residues. Germline V gene sequence: CDR1 SGHTS, CDR2 YDEGEE. Time point: blood 2 weeks post-SBRT. As to treatment: 15 Gy SBRT to primary tumor, nephrectomy 4 weeks later. Sequencing used immunoSEQ multiplex PCR; TCRdb keeps in-frame clones, though not all of them. The sample contains just over 150,000 clones, roughly 87% of which appear only once. The sequenced sample was blood, obtained from a patient whose treatment included radiotherapy and nephrectomy. The chain recombines TRBV5-8 with TRBJ1-2, with D perhaps TRBD1 (6 bases). This clonotype was obtained from a woman aged 45-65 years with renal cell carcinoma. The CDR3 sequence is CASSLGGGRMNYGYTF. The CDR3 nucleotides are TGTGCCAGCAGCTTGGGTGGGGGGCGCATGAACTATGGCTACACCTTC.